A single sample is the source of the 10 T cell receptor beta chains below, sequenced in a study of tumor-infiltrating lymphocytes in primary liver carcinoma. Scientists recovered RNA and DNA together from roughly 20-30 mg of unsorted bulk tissue. Starting from approximately 470 ng of total RNA, TCR beta cDNA was produced with a primer in the constant region. Employing slightly modified ARM-PCR, three nested multiplex PCR rounds were run, and these gave rise to the TCR beta libraries. Primers for the first two PCR rounds were TRBV1-TRBV30 forward primers and a C-beta reverse primer (roughly 9 cycles per round). TCRdb reprocessed the multiplex PCR reads with MiXCR, giving one entry per CDR3 protein. The data show tens of thousands of distinct CDR3 sequences, with approximately 72% seen just once and over 35% held by the top ten. The sequenced sample consisted of liver tumor tissue from sampling region 1. Subset in this sample: tumor region T1, superior pole. The receptors were gathered from a man aged 35-49 years with primary liver carcinoma and hepatitis B virus infection.

Worth noting for this clonotype: In this CDR3 the conserved last residue, phenylalanine or tryptophan, is missing, so a read error is likely. The chain recombines TRBV11-2 with TRBJ1-1; unclear D gene. Germline V gene lookup returns CDR1 SGHAT and CDR2 FQNNGV. There are 16 residues in the CDR3. The CDR3 loop is CTSSPSRGLVNTEAFS. DNA for the CDR3: TGTACCAGCAGCCCATCCAGAGGGTTGGTGAACACTGAAGCTTTCTCT.

Regarding this clonotype: One end of the junction does not line up with germline, which may come from a read error. The gene calls are TRBV11-2 and TRBJ2-5; 8 bases align to TRBD1. Per the germline V gene, CDR1 is SGHAT and CDR2 is FQNNGV. CDR3 length equals 16 residues. DNA of the CDR3: TGTGTCAGCAGCCTAACAGCAGGGGGCTTGGGGGAGACCCAGTACTTC. Translated, it gives CVSSLTAGGLGETQYF.

The V and J genes are TRBV5-4 and TRBJ2-2; D unclear. Germline values: CDR1 SGHNT, CDR2 YYREEE (reference sequence). V was trimmed by 5 bases and J by 5 bases, leaving 10 bases between them. The CDR3 consists of 13 residues. As DNA, the CDR3 is TGTGCCAGCAGGGGGTTGGGTACCGGGGAGCTGTTTTTT. Translation: CASRGLGTGELFF.

This clonotype has ten or more counts. The CDR3 nucleotides are TGCAGTGCTGTTAGCGGGAGGGGTTACAATGAGCAGTTCTTC. Translation: CSAVSGRGYNEQFF. This rearrangement joins TRBV20-1 to TRBJ2-1; 11 nucleotides agree with TRBD2. Germline CDR1 reads DFQATT; CDR2 reads SNEGSKA (reference sequence). The V and J ends lost 5 bases and 4 bases, in that order; junction bases with no gene match: 4. This CDR3 is 14 amino acids long.

Concerning this clonotype itself: It may be a read error: a sequence one base away is much more abundant. This chain links TRBV20-1 with TRBJ2-5, with 9 nucleotides matching TRBD2. Unmatched junction bases numbered 18, after V lost 2 bases and J lost 5 bases. Germline V gene data show CDR1 as DFQATT and CDR2 as SNEGSKA (reference sequence). The CDR3 is 18 amino acids. CDR3 nucleotides: TGCAGTGCTAGATATCAGAATCGCGGGAGGGCCAGATTCGAGACCCAGTACTTC. As protein: CSARYQNRGRARFETQYF.

A remark on this clonotype: The junction shows a germline mismatch at one end, possibly a read error. The CDR3 region is CASSYRQGSNEILFF. The CDR3 nucleotides are TGTGCCAGCAGTTACCGACAGGGGTCTAATGAAATACTGTTTTTT. This rearrangement joins TRBV7-9 to TRBJ1-4; 8 nucleotides agree with TRBD1. The CDR3 loop spans 15 amino acids. Germline V gene data show CDR1 as SEHNR and CDR2 as FQNEAQ (reference sequence).

This clonotype was seen at least ten times. This chain joins TRBV6-5 and TRBJ2-7; the D is unclear. Trimming took off 7 bases at V and 4 bases at J, with 11 bases between the two ends. The CDR3 is 12 amino acids. Germline values: CDR1 MNHEY, CDR2 SVGAGI. DNA for the CDR3: TGTGCCAGCAAGCTTACCCCGTACGAGCAGTACTTC. Translation gives CASKLTPYEQYF.

This clonotype was found once. One end of the junction fails to match germline, which may point to a read error. The chain couples TRBV11-2 to TRBJ1-2, with D unresolved. The CDR3 has 13 amino acids. The germline gives CDR1 SGHAT, CDR2 FQNNGV. CDR3 amino acids: CASRLGANYCYTF. CDR3 nucleotides: TGTGCCAGTAGATTAGGAGCTAACTATTGCTACACCTTC.

Many counts were recorded for this clonotype. The CDR3 region has the DNA TGCGCCAGCAGCTTAGTAGCGGGCGGGCACAATGAGCAGTTCTTC. It yields the protein CASSLVAGGHNEQFF. This chain joins TRBV5-1 and TRBJ2-1, with 7 bases aligning to TRBD2. CDR3 size: 15 residues. Germline lookup yields CDR1 SGHRS and CDR2 YFSETQ. Losses at the gene ends were 2 bases for V and 5 bases for J; bases not matched to a gene: 7.

About this clonotype: At one end, the junction sequence differs from germline, possibly due to a read error. CDR3 region: CANSRDRDVGYTF. For the CDR3, the DNA is TGTGCCAACAGCCGGGACAGGGACGTGGGATACACCTTC. The chain uses TRBV7-9 and TRBJ1-2, with TRBD1 matching 9 bases. Looked up from germline, CDR1 is SEHNR and CDR2 is FQNEAQ (reference sequence). CDR3 length equals 13 residues.